What follows are 10 T cell receptor beta chains derived from one specimen sequenced in a study of identical twins. Each CDR3 protein gets one entry after TCRdb re-called the 5' RACE reads with MiXCR. This sample yields 420,000 or so distinct CDR3 sequences, of which approximately 17% are seen a single time; 9% to 15% belongs to the top ten. Sequencing was done on a sample of naive T cells sorted from blood. The receptor set was obtained from a middle-aged man in good health.

The chain recombines TRBV5-6 with TRBJ2-7, with 12 nucleotides matching TRBD2. V trimming: 4 bases; J trimming: 4 bases; junction bases outside the gene matches: 9. CDR1 is SGHDT, CDR2 YYEEEE, per germline. The CDR3 runs 16 residues. The CDR3 nucleotides read TGTGCCAGCAGCCCGGCGACTAGCGGGAGCTTGTACGAGCAGTACTTC. This gives the protein CASSPATSGSLYEQYF.

This clonotype was observed a handful of times. The chain recombines TRBV6-5 with TRBJ2-3, with 7 positions matching TRBD2. Germline values: CDR1 MNHEY, CDR2 SVGAGI. Unmatched junction bases numbered 6, after V lost 0 bases and J lost 0 bases. CDR3 length equals 17 residues. The CDR3 DNA reads TGTGCCAGCAGTTACTCTGAGATAGCGGGCAGCACAGATACGCAGTATTTT. It encodes CASSYSEIAGSTDTQYF.

This clonotype was seen only a few times. The chain links TRBV6-6 to TRBJ1-6, with D possibly TRBD1 on 6 matching bases. The germline V and J ends were trimmed by 4 bases and 8 bases, with 9 bases remaining between them. Germline V gene data show CDR1 as MNHNY and CDR2 as SVGAGI (reference sequence). This CDR3 region has 13 residues. In DNA form, the CDR3 reads TGTGCCAGCAGTTTTTCAGGGGATTCACCCCTCCACTTT. It codes for CASSFSGDSPLHF.

This sequence joins TRBV11-3 and TRBJ2-1, with 9 bases lining up with TRBD1. Per germline, CDR1 SGHNT and CDR2 YENEEA. V lost 5 bases and J lost 1; bases outside the gene matches: 6. The CDR3 covers 16 residues. The CDR3 region is CASSRPGQGSYNEQFF. DNA of the CDR3: TGTGCCAGCAGCAGACCGGGACAGGGATCCTACAATGAGCAGTTCTTC.

The chain links TRBV18 to TRBJ2-3; 12 bases align to TRBD1. V gave up 2 bases and J gave up 4 bases; unmatched junction bases: 7. The CDR3 runs to 17 residues. Per the germline V gene, CDR1 is KGHSH and CDR2 is LQKENI. The CDR3 coding sequence is TGTGCCAGCTCACCAGGAGCCGGGACAGGGGGCGCAGATACGCAGTATTTT. Its translation is CASSPGAGTGGADTQYF.

CDR3 sequence reads: CASSLLSFYQETQYF. The CDR3 region has the DNA TGTGCCAGCAGCTTACTGAGTTTCTATCAAGAGACCCAGTACTTC. The rearrangement joins TRBV11-2 to TRBJ2-5; D not resolved. Between the trimmed V and J ends, which lost 2 bases and 2 bases, there was a span of 12 bases. The germline CDR1 and CDR2 sequences are SGHAT and FQNNGV. This CDR3 spans 15 amino acids.

The gene calls are TRBV21-1 and TRBJ2-7; TRBD1 is taken as the D call from the table, unchecked against the DNA. TRBV21-1 is listed as a pseudogene. CDR3 length equals 15 residues. This chain's CDR3 is CASSSPGFLGYEQYF. The DNA of the CDR3 is TGTGCCAGCAGCAGTCCGGGGTTCCTAGGGTACGAGCAGTACTTC.

This clonotype has ten or more counts. The CDR3 loop is CSVEWADSGANVLTF. The CDR3, as DNA: TGCAGCGTTGAATGGGCAGACTCTGGGGCCAACGTCCTGACTTTC. V and J are TRBV29-1 and TRBJ2-6, with no clear D. Germline assignment: CDR1 SQVTM and CDR2 ANQGSEA. CDR3 length: 15 residues. Deletions cut 2 bases from V and 0 bases from J, with 8 bases between. The whole variable domain, filled in from reference TRBV29-1 and TRBJ2-6, reads SAVISQKPSRDICQRGTSLTIQCQVDSQVTMMFWYRQQPGQSLTLIATANQGSEATYESGFVIDKFPISRPNLTFSTLTVSNMSPEDSSIYLCSVEWADSGANVLTFGAGSRLTVL.

This clonotype was picked up a small number of times. This chain links TRBV29-1 with TRBJ2-3; the D is unclear. Germline-derived CDR1 and CDR2 are SQVTM and ANQGSEA. This CDR3 spans 13 amino acids. V was clipped by 5 bases and J by 7 bases, with 16 bases between them. CDR3 sequence reads: CSVRLKLLHTQYF. CDR3 bases: TGCAGCGTTCGCCTCAAACTCCTTCATACGCAGTATTTT.

There are many counts of this clonotype. The V and J genes are TRBV7-9 and TRBJ1-1; D remains ambiguous. The V end lost 1 base, the J end lost 8 bases, and 5 bases lay between the germline ends. Looked up from germline, CDR1 is SEHNR and CDR2 is FQNEAQ (reference sequence). The CDR3 contains 11 residues. The CDR3 coding sequence is TGTGCCAGCAGCTTAGTGGAGGAAGCTTTCTTT. Encoded protein: CASSLVEEAFF.